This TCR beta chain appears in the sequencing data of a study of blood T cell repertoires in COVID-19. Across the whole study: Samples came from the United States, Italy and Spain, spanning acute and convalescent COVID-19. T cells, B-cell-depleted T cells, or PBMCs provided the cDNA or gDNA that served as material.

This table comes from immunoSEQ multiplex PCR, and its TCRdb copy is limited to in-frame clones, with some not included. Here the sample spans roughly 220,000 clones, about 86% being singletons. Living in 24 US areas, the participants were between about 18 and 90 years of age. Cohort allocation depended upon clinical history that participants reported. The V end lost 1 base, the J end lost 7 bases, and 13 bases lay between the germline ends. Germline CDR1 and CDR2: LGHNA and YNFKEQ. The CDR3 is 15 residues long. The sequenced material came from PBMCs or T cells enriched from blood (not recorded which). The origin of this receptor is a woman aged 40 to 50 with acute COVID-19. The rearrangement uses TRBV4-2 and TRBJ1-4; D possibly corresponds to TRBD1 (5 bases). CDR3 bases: TGTGCCAGCAGCCAAGTAATAGGGGAGGGTGAAAAACTGTTTTTT. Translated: CASSQVIGEGEKLFF.